Sequencing of this T cell receptor (beta chain) was carried out in a study of blood T cell repertoires in COVID-19. Study as a whole: The study drew acute and convalescent COVID-19 samples from the United States, Italy and Spain.

Germline V lookup: CDR1 MNHEY, CDR2 SVGAGI. The CDR3 totals 15 residues. Trimming took 6 bases from V and 4 from J; bases not matched to a gene: 7. This clone was seen only once. The study counted Cohort 3 donors as recovered given two negative PCRs, clearance, or symptom resolution. TCRdb keeps only in-frame clones here, not all; method: immunoSEQ multiplex PCR. This sample has approximately 200,000 clones, with approximately 88% found just once. The sample taken for sequencing was PBMCs or T cells enriched from blood (not recorded which). The chain links TRBV6-5 to TRBJ1-5, with TRBD1 matching over 9 bases. The TCR was taken from a woman younger than 45 who had recovered from COVID-19. This CDR3 reads CASSWTGDLNQPQHF. The CDR3 DNA follows: TGTGCCAGCAGCTGGACAGGGGATCTAAATCAGCCCCAGCATTTT.